These T cell receptor beta chains were read from a single sample in a study of read filtering for tumor transcriptome and immune sequencing. TCRdb re-derived calls from the reads in MiXCR, one entry per CDR3 protein. The data show fewer than 35,000 distinct CDR3 sequences, less than 20% seen once. The sequenced sample was a population of CD138-negative cells sorted from bone marrow. Every receptor here comes from a donor aged 40 or over with multiple myeloma. CDR3s include the opening cysteine and the closing phenylalanine or tryptophan.

CDR3 protein: CASSPGLETLNIQYF
J gene: TRBJ2-4
V gene: TRBV6-1

CDR3 protein: CAWRRGGATDTQYF
J gene: TRBJ2-3
V gene: TRBV30

CDR3 protein: CASSLEAQGYIQYF
J gene: TRBJ2-4
V gene: TRBV7-2

CDR3 protein: CASSLSGMATNEKLFF
J gene: TRBJ1-4
V gene: TRBV5-1

CDR3 protein: CSAPVETGLRGNSPLHF
J gene: TRBJ1-6
V gene: TRBV20-1

CDR3 protein: CAWTWTGGTNEKLFF
J gene: TRBJ1-4
V gene: TRBV30

CDR3 protein: CASSHTGKTEAFF
J gene: TRBJ1-1
V gene: TRBV6-6

CDR3 protein: CATSRVEGLLETEAFF
J gene: TRBJ1-1
V gene: TRBV15

CDR3 protein: CASRDRGTYEQYF
J gene: TRBJ2-7
V gene: TRBV19

CDR3 protein: CASSESGGYEQYF
J gene: TRBJ2-7
V gene: TRBV10-1

CDR3 protein: CASSLRTWTTQETQYF
J gene: TRBJ2-5
V gene: TRBV11-2

CDR3 protein: CSATQEGARAGELFF
J gene: TRBJ2-2
V gene: TRBV20-1

CDR3 protein: CSAKAGGPYEQYF
J gene: TRBJ2-7
V gene: TRBV20-1

CDR3 protein: CASSEQVDNSPLHF
J gene: TRBJ1-6
V gene: TRBV6-1

CDR3 protein: CASSLRREGYEQYF
J gene: TRBJ2-7
V gene: TRBV27

CDR3 protein: CSVGPGGSTDTQYF
J gene: TRBJ2-3
V gene: TRBV29-1

CDR3 protein: CASSLALVGAEAFF
J gene: TRBJ1-1
V gene: TRBV7-9

CDR3 protein: CASSRRDRGLNTEAFF
J gene: TRBJ1-1
V gene: TRBV28